This T cell receptor (beta chain) was found in a study of cytomegalovirus exposure and HLA in healthy donors. Study summary: Early release data held 75 million to 90 million unique TCRs from HLA-typed donors.

The PCR ran on 60 Vbeta and 13 Jbeta primers. Produced via immunoSEQ multiplex PCR; TCRdb's table is partial and in-frame only. The repertoire holds 150,000 to 200,000 clones, with approximately 80% as singletons. CDR3 size: 16 residues. Trimming removed 0 bases from V and 4 bases from J; junction bases left unmatched: 6. Germline-derived CDR1 and CDR2 are LNHNV and YYDKDF (reference sequence). This clone was recorded a few times. The chain combines TRBV15 with TRBJ2-3; 8 bases are a match to TRBD2. This TCR was sampled from a woman in her 30s in good health and CMV-seropositive. Input material: PBMCs. CDR3 coding DNA: TGTGCCACCAGCAGAGATCGAACGGGAGGGGCAGATACGCAGTATTTT. As protein: CATSRDRTGGADTQYF.